This record covers a single T cell receptor beta chain. The data were obtained in a study of blood T cell repertoires in COVID-19. Per the authors' pipeline: Reference gene primer amplification yielded estimated nucleated cell counts. Sequencing was performed with immunoSEQ multiplex PCR; in TCRdb, only in-frame clones are kept and a portion is missing. V and J calls and clone size are those listed in that table; D and trimming were worked out from the DNA. This sample yields approximately 210,000 clones, of which 82% are seen a single time; approximately 3.1% belongs to the top ten. There are 14 residues in the CDR3. Germline CDR1 reads KGHSH; CDR2 reads LQKENI. The V and J ends lost 6 bases and 2 bases respectively, with 11 bases between them. Participants were placed into cohorts based on the clinical history they reported.

Sequencing used PBMCs or T cells enriched from blood (not recorded which). The rearrangement links TRBV18 to TRBJ1-5; D gene unclear. This TCR derives from a woman in her fifties or sixties who had recovered from COVID-19. CDR3 sequence: CASSLGRGNQPQHF. In nucleotides, the CDR3 is TGTGCCAGCTCCCTCGGGAGGGGCAATCAGCCCCAGCATTTT.